This T cell receptor (beta chain) was identified in a study of CD8 T cells in Susac syndrome. The CDR3 length is 15 residues. Germline V gives CDR1 MNHNS, CDR2 SASEGT. J was trimmed by 6 bases and V by 3 bases; bases with no gene match: 8. The CD8+ and CD4+ T cells were negatively isolated, with the TEMRA cells enriched by FACS. Reverse transcription of about 0.45 to 1 ug RNA was carried out with random hexamers. TCRdb re-analysed the immunoSEQ multiplex PCR reads in MiXCR, keeping a single row per CDR3 protein. This sample has some 100,000 distinct CDR3 sequences, with about nine tenths found just once.

The clonotype comes from a human donor in good health. The specimen sequenced was CD8+ T cells from PBMCs. The chain uses TRBV6-1 and TRBJ2-7; 10 bases line up with TRBD2. This CDR3 reads CASSDRLAGFFEQYF. In DNA form, the CDR3 reads TGTGCCAGCAGTGATAGACTAGCGGGTTTCTTCGAGCAGTACTTC.